The 30 T cell receptor beta chains presented below share a single source sample, sequenced in a study of shared clonotypes between healthy human individuals. The protocol was immunoSEQ multiplex PCR, while the TCRdb copy is restricted to in-frame clones and leaves out a portion. This sample has about 2 million clones, with just under 95% found just once. The naive CD8 subset, CD45RO-negative cells positively selected for CCR7, excluded terminally differentiated effector memory CD45RA+ cells. Material: naive CD8+ T cells sorted from blood. The receptors were gathered from a man aged 18 to 29 in good health.

The chain has TRBV10-3 and TRBJ1-1; 7 bases are a match to TRBD1. This CDR3 spans 15 amino acids. CDR1 ENHRY and CDR2 SYGVKD come from the germline V gene. Losses at the gene ends were 10 bases for V and 1 base for J; bases not matched to a gene: 12. CDR3 sequence (DNA): TGTGCCAGCGGGTATTCCGGGACAGAGAACACTGAAGCTTTCTTT. Translation: CASGYSGTENTEAFF.

About this clone: Other nucleotide sequences from this sample produce the same CDR3. The chain couples TRBV5-1 to TRBJ1-5, with a weak D call TRBD1 (5 bases). Per the germline V gene, CDR1 is SGHRS and CDR2 is YFSETQ. CDR3 length: 13 amino acids. Trimming took off 0 bases at V and 6 bases at J, with 7 bases between the two ends. In nucleotides, the CDR3 is TGCGCCAGCAGCTTGGGGCAGGGTCAGCCCCAGCATTTT. Translated: CASSLGQGQPQHF.

The chain couples TRBV27 to TRBJ1-1; 7 bases are a match to TRBD1. The junction had 4 bases not matched to a gene; V was cut back by 11 bases and J by 1 base. The CDR3 runs to 12 residues. CDR1 and CDR2 (germline): MNHEY, SMNVEV (reference sequence). Written as DNA, the CDR3 is TGTGCCGAAGGGGGCTGGAACACTGAAGCTTTCTTT. Translation: CAEGGWNTEAFF.

In the case of this clone: The junction shows a germline mismatch at one end, possibly a read error. V gene TRBV7-7 combines with J gene TRBJ2-2, with 9 bases aligning to TRBD2. The CDR3 sequence is 18 residues long. Germline V CDR1 and CDR2: SSHAT, FNYEAQ (reference sequence). In DNA, the CDR3 is TGTGCTAGCAGCCCCACCGACATAGCGGGGGCGAACACCGGGGAGCTGTTTTTT. Translation gives CASSPTDIAGANTGELFF.

V is TRBV27 and J is TRBJ2-7; D might be TRBD2 (6 bases). Germline V gene data show CDR1 as MNHEY and CDR2 as SMNVEV (reference sequence). V dropped 4 bases and J dropped 5 bases, with 12 bases sitting between them. CDR3 length equals 13 residues. The CDR3 DNA follows: TGTGCCAGCAGTTCACTAGCAGGCGACGAGCAGTACTTC. This encodes CASSSLAGDEQYF.

Comment on this clone: The sample contains more than one DNA sequence encoding this CDR3. V and J are TRBV30 and TRBJ2-7; the D gene could be TRBD1 or TRBD2 (5 bases each). The V and J ends lost 2 bases and 2 bases respectively, with 10 bases between them. Germline V lookup: CDR1 GTSNPN, CDR2 SVGIG (reference sequence). The CDR3 is 13 residues long. CDR3 in DNA: TGTGCCTGGAGTTTTGGGGGTCCCTACGAGCAGTACTTC. This translates into CAWSFGGPYEQYF.

The V call is TRBV5-6, the J call TRBJ2-7; D gene uncertain. CDR1 SGHDT and CDR2 YYEEEE come from the germline V gene. The ends were cut back, 5 bases at V and 2 bases at J, with 14 bases in the middle. CDR3 length: 14 amino acids. This CDR3 reads CASSLGLKPYEQYF. CDR3 DNA: TGTGCCAGCAGTCTGGGCCTGAAGCCCTACGAGCAGTACTTC.

The J gene is TRBJ2-7, the V gene TRBV11-2; TRBD2 agrees at 10 bases. Germline values: CDR1 SGHAT, CDR2 FQNNGV. The CDR3 loop spans 14 amino acids. V lost 7 bases and J lost 7; bases outside the gene matches: 10. CDR3 protein: CASTSGTSVWEQYF. For the CDR3, the DNA is TGTGCCAGCACGTCAGGGACTAGCGTGTGGGAGCAGTACTTC.

The V call is TRBV6-1, the J call TRBJ1-2; D is undetermined. V shed 0 bases and J shed 3 bases, with 11 bases lying between them. The CDR3 runs to 15 residues. Per the germline V gene, CDR1 is MNHNS and CDR2 is SASEGT. CDR3 protein: CASSEALGSHYGYTF. In DNA form, the CDR3 reads TGTGCCAGCAGTGAAGCGCTTGGCAGCCACTATGGCTACACCTTC.

V gene TRBV27 combines with J gene TRBJ2-7; 12 nucleotides line up with TRBD2. Germline V gene lookup returns CDR1 MNHEY and CDR2 SMNVEV (reference sequence). After removal of 4 bases from V and 3 bases from J, the junction contained 7 bases not matched to a gene. CDR3 length: 16 residues. The CDR3 loop reads CASSSTRLAGDYEQYF. CDR3 DNA: TGTGCCAGCAGTTCTACCCGACTAGCGGGAGACTACGAGCAGTACTTC.

This chain uses TRBV29-1 with TRBJ2-1; D gene unclear. This CDR3 has 15 residues. With 1 base removed from V and 0 bases from J, the gap between germline ends came to 10 bases. Germline CDR1 and CDR2: SQVTM and ANQGSEA. The CDR3, as DNA: TGCAGCGTTGAAGGGGTTCTACTCTCCTACAATGAGCAGTTCTTC. Translated: CSVEGVLLSYNEQFF.

To note about this clone: The sample has other DNA sequences that encode this CDR3 too. The chain is built from TRBV27 and TRBJ1-5; D is ambiguous. Per germline, CDR1 MNHEY and CDR2 SMNVEV (reference sequence). The CDR3 covers 13 residues. The V and J ends lost 4 bases and 2 bases respectively, with 6 bases between them. The CDR3 nucleotides are TGTGCCAGCAGTTCCGGGGGCAATCAGCCCCAGCATTTT. Encoded protein: CASSSGGNQPQHF.

J is TRBJ2-1 and V is TRBV10-2, with D maybe TRBD2 (6 bases). V gave up 4 bases and J gave up 3 bases, with 16 bases separating them. The CDR3 runs 16 residues. Germline CDR1 reads WSHSY; CDR2 reads SAAADI. The CDR3 loop is CASSVSQADYYNEQFF. DNA of the CDR3: TGCGCCAGCAGTGTATCGCAAGCGGACTACTACAATGAGCAGTTCTTC.

The chain links TRBV7-2 to TRBJ1-5; D not certain. CDR1 and CDR2 (germline): SGHTA, FQGNSA. CDR3 length: 16 residues. Trimming cost V 1 base and J 2 bases, with 12 bases left between them. CDR3 coding DNA: TGTGCCAGCAGCTTAGGGCTGGGTCCAGGCAATCAGCCCCAGCATTTT. Translating it yields CASSLGLGPGNQPQHF.

The chain joins TRBV7-9 to TRBJ2-1; D gene unclear. The V end lost 3 bases, the J end lost 5 bases, and 5 bases lay between the germline ends. The CDR3 covers 12 residues. Per the germline V gene, CDR1 is SEHNR and CDR2 is FQNEAQ (reference sequence). The CDR3 loop is CASSLENNEQFF. The CDR3 nucleotides are TGTGCCAGCAGCTTGGAAAACAATGAGCAGTTCTTC.

Comments on this clone: The sample holds other DNA sequences that translate to the same CDR3. The V and J genes are TRBV27 and TRBJ1-2, with 7 nucleotides matching TRBD1. Unmatched junction bases numbered 3, after V lost 5 bases and J lost 0 bases. CDR1 MNHEY and CDR2 SMNVEV come from the germline V gene (reference sequence). This CDR3 contains 14 residues. The CDR3 sequence: CASSPTGANYGYTF. DNA of the CDR3: TGTGCCAGCAGTCCAACAGGGGCTAACTATGGCTACACCTTC.

With regard to this clone: The junction shows a germline mismatch at one end, possibly a read error. In the same sample, other DNA sequences code for this CDR3. The rearrangement links TRBV6-6 to TRBJ2-3; D remains unclear. The germline gives CDR1 MNHNY, CDR2 SVGAGI (reference sequence). This CDR3 contains 12 residues. The DNA of the CDR3 is TGTGCCAGCAGTTACGGCACGGATACGCAGTATTTT. Protein sequence: CASSYGTDTQYF.

The rearrangement links TRBV2 to TRBJ1-2; possible D gene TRBD1, 6 bases. The CDR3 is 13 residues long. CDR1 SNHLY and CDR2 FYNNEI come from the germline V gene. Deletions cut 9 bases from V and 4 bases from J, with 15 bases between. The chain's CDR3 is CARLTRDTYGYTF. Here the CDR3 DNA reads TGTGCCAGATTGACCCGGGACACCTATGGCTACACCTTC.

The V and J genes are TRBV9 and TRBJ2-6, with D possibly TRBD1 on 5 matching bases. The germline V and J ends were trimmed by 0 bases and 2 bases, with 12 bases remaining between them. CDR1 SGDLS and CDR2 YYNGEE come from the germline V gene. The CDR3 covers 17 residues. CDR3 coding DNA: TGTGCCAGCAGCGTAGGCAGGGTCAGGGCTGGGGCCAACGTCCTGACTTTC. Its translation: CASSVGRVRAGANVLTF.

V usage is TRBV6-5 and J usage is TRBJ2-7; weak D call: TRBD2 (6 bases). Germline CDR1 is MNHEY and CDR2 is SVGAGI. V gave up 2 bases and J gave up 3 bases, with 17 bases separating them. This CDR3 region has 16 residues. The CDR3 loop is CASSYLPNPSVYEQYF. Written as DNA, the CDR3 is TGTGCCAGCAGTTACCTCCCCAACCCTAGCGTCTACGAGCAGTACTTC.

The genes are TRBV11-2 and TRBJ2-7, with D perhaps TRBD1 (5 bases). Germline assignment: CDR1 SGHAT and CDR2 FQNNGV. CDR3 size: 13 residues. V was shortened by 2 bases and J by 5 bases, with 10 bases between the two germline ends. The CDR3: CASSLRGTNEQYF. DNA for the CDR3: TGTGCCAGCAGCTTAAGGGGTACCAACGAGCAGTACTTC.

V and J are TRBV4-1 and TRBJ2-7, with TRBD1 matching over 9 bases. The CDR3 is 17 residues long. V shed 3 bases and J 6 bases; nucleotides not matched to a gene: 15. The germline V gene encodes CDR1 MGHRA and CDR2 YSYEKL. In nucleotides, the CDR3 is TGCGCCAGCAGCCAGGAGCCGTCCGGGACAGGGACAGCCGAGCAGTACTTC. It codes for CASSQEPSGTGTAEQYF.

The V gene is TRBV29-1, the J gene TRBJ2-5, with D possibly matching TRBD2 (5 bases). The V gene lost 4 bases and the J gene lost 5 bases, with 14 bases spanning the gap. The germline V gene encodes CDR1 SQVTM and CDR2 ANQGSEA. The CDR3 contains 13 residues. This chain's CDR3 is CSVGDGGGETQYF. CDR3 DNA sequence: TGCAGCGTTGGTGACGGTGGCGGGGAGACCCAGTACTTC.

This rearrangement joins TRBV6-1 to TRBJ2-7, with D tentatively TRBD1 (6 bases). Trimming stripped 4 bases from V and 5 bases from J, with 12 bases between. Germline CDR1 and CDR2: MNHNS and SASEGT. There are 13 residues in the CDR3. The CDR3 reads CASSGGGRNEQYF. In nucleotides, the CDR3 is TGTGCCAGCAGTGGAGGGGGTCGGAACGAGCAGTACTTC.

The chain has TRBV18 and TRBJ2-1, with a possible D match to TRBD2 (7 bases). Trimming pared 0 bases from V and 4 bases from J, leaving 19 bases between. Germline values: CDR1 KGHSH, CDR2 LQKENI. The CDR3 consists of 18 residues. The CDR3 region is CASSPPSFGGPQYNEQFF. For the CDR3, the DNA is TGTGCCAGCTCACCACCCTCGTTCGGGGGGCCTCAATACAATGAGCAGTTCTTC.

This sequence joins TRBV7-2 and TRBJ2-7, with 9 bases lining up with TRBD1. The CDR3 is 15 residues long. Germline values: CDR1 SGHTA, CDR2 FQGNSA. Trimming at V came to 4 bases and at J to 7 bases, leaving 11 bases not matched to a gene. CDR3 nucleotide sequence: TGTGCCAGCAGCTCTTACCGGGACAGGGATGGTGAGCAGTACTTC. Residues: CASSSYRDRDGEQYF.

The V call is TRBV7-3, the J call TRBJ2-5; possible D gene TRBD2, 5 bases. V lost 7 bases and J 4 bases, leaving 19 bases between the germline ends. The germline gives CDR1 SGHTA, CDR2 FQGTGA. The CDR3 runs 15 residues. CDR3 DNA: TGTGCCAGCACCCCAAACGGGGTCGAAGGAGAGACCCAGTACTTC. Translation gives CASTPNGVEGETQYF.

This chain joins TRBV6-1 and TRBJ1-1, with TRBD1 identical over 8 bases. J was trimmed by 4 bases and V by 1 base; bases with no gene match: 5. The CDR3 is 15 amino acids. Per germline, CDR1 MNHNS and CDR2 SASEGT. CDR3 bases: TGTGCCAGCAGTGAAGTCAGGGGGCCGAGCACTGAAGCTTTCTTT. Translating gives CASSEVRGPSTEAFF.

This clone has only a few counts. The V and J genes are TRBV6-5 and TRBJ2-1, with no clear D. The CDR3 length is 11 residues. With 0 bases removed from V and 8 bases from J, the gap between germline ends came to 2 bases. CDR1 is MNHEY, CDR2 SVGAGI, per germline. DNA of the CDR3: TGTGCCAGCAGTTACTCTTATGAGCAGTTCTTC. It translates to CASSYSYEQFF.

This clone was observed once. This chain connects TRBV5-6 to TRBJ2-5; 14 positions agree with TRBD2. The germline CDR1 and CDR2 sequences are SGHDT and YYEEEE. Losses at the gene ends were 3 bases for V and 2 bases for J; bases not matched to a gene: 6. The CDR3 length is 17 residues. The CDR3 protein is CASSSGGLAGVQETQYF. In nucleotides, the CDR3 is TGTGCCAGCAGCTCGGGGGGACTAGCGGGAGTTCAAGAGACCCAGTACTTC.